Following are 10 T cell receptor beta chains from one sample sequenced in a study of blood T cell repertoires in COVID-19 (dated by TCRdb to the early 2020s). The library relied on the immunoSEQ multiplex PCR assay. The immuneACCESS repertoire file appears here via TCRdb, limited to in-frame rearrangements. These files lack a portion of the clones; in checked studies, under half of the deficit traces to unresolved V genes, and the cause of the others is not known. Present in this sample are under 350,000 clones, roughly nine tenths of which were seen just once. The ten most abundant clones make up around 2.1% of the sample. Sequenced sample: peripheral blood. These receptors originate from a man aged 50-59 years with acute or convalescent COVID-19.

The chain carries TRBV7-9 and TRBJ2-1; 8 positions match TRBD1. Germline lookup yields CDR1 SEHNR and CDR2 FQNEAQ (reference sequence). V shed 5 bases, J shed 8 bases, and the junction held 2 bases outside the gene matches. The CDR3 has 12 residues. DNA for the CDR3: TGTGCCAGCAGCCAGACAGGGGATGAGCAGTTCTTC. Encoded protein: CASSQTGDEQFF.

This clone has just one count. The V call is TRBV7-9, the J call TRBJ1-6; maybe TRBD1 (6 bases). CDR1 and CDR2 from the germline V gene are SEHNR and FQNEAQ (reference sequence). Deletions cut 5 bases from V and 0 bases from J, with 17 bases between. The CDR3 has 18 amino acids. DNA for the CDR3: TGTGCCAGCAGCCAGGGCACAGGGCTAAGCTCCTATAATTCACCCCTCCACTTT. As protein: CASSQGTGLSSYNSPLHF.

The chain couples TRBV30 to TRBJ2-7; no definite D call. Germline V gives CDR1 GTSNPN, CDR2 SVGIG (reference sequence). Trimming shortened V by 1 base and J by 1 base, and 5 bases separated the two germline ends. This CDR3 comprises 12 residues. The CDR3 DNA is TGTGCCTGGAGTGACAGTTCCTACGAGCAGTACTTC. It yields the protein CAWSDSSYEQYF.

The chain has TRBV25-1 and TRBJ1-4; 8 bases map to TRBD1. Trimming took 4 bases from V and 7 from J; bases not matched to a gene: 5. The germline V gene has CDR1 MGHDK and CDR2 SYGVNS. This CDR3 is 14 amino acids long. The CDR3 DNA reads TGTGCCAGCAGTGCGCAGGGGGCTGCTGAAAAACTGTTTTTT. Translating it yields CASSAQGAAEKLFF. The entire variable domain, with the rest obtained from reference TRBV25-1 and TRBJ1-4, is as follows: EADIYQTPRYLVIGTGKKITLECSQTMGHDKMYWYQQDPGMELHLIHYSYGVNSTEKGDLSSESTVSRIRTEHFPLTLESARPSHTSQYLCASSAQGAAEKLFFGSGTQLSVL.

The rearrangement links TRBV19 to TRBJ2-3, with a weak D call TRBD1 (7 bases). Trimming took off 6 bases at V and 5 bases at J, with 15 bases between the two ends. The CDR3 runs to 14 residues. Germline V gene data show CDR1 as LNHDA and CDR2 as SQIVND (reference sequence). The CDR3 protein is CASSSRGAKDTQYF. The CDR3 coding sequence is TGTGCCAGTAGCTCCAGGGGGGCTAAAGATACGCAGTATTTT.

The rearrangement joins TRBV2 to TRBJ1-1; 9 nucleotides match TRBD1. This CDR3 is 14 amino acids long. Germline CDR1 reads SNHLY; CDR2 reads FYNNEI. Trimming at V came to 8 bases and at J to 4 bases, leaving 8 bases not matched to a gene. The CDR3, as DNA: TGTGCCAGCTGCCGGGACAGGGATCTCACTGAAGCTTTCTTT. Encoded protein: CASCRDRDLTEAFF.

CDR3 nucleotides: TGCGCCAGCAGCTTGGGCAGTGATAATGAAAAACTGTTTTTT. Its protein product is CASSLGSDNEKLFF. The genes are TRBV5-1 and TRBJ1-4; D not resolved. This CDR3 has 14 residues. Germline V CDR1 and CDR2: SGHRS, YFSETQ. Between the trimmed V and J ends, which lost 0 bases and 4 bases, there was a span of 7 bases.

This clone was observed a handful of times. The chain joins TRBV7-9 to TRBJ2-7; possibly TRBD1 for D (6 bases). The CDR3 loop spans 15 amino acids. Per germline, CDR1 SEHNR and CDR2 FQNEAQ (reference sequence). V was shortened by 6 bases and J by 0 bases, with 15 bases between the two germline ends. CDR3 amino acids: CASRADPGHSYEQYF. For the CDR3, the DNA is TGTGCCAGCAGGGCCGATCCGGGACACTCCTACGAGCAGTACTTC.

The chain recombines TRBV7-2 with TRBJ2-5, with unresolved D. Deletions cut 3 bases from V and 5 bases from J, with 10 bases between. Germline V lookup: CDR1 SGHTA, CDR2 FQGNSA. The CDR3 is 13 residues long. The CDR3 region is CASSFTNRETQYF. In DNA, the CDR3 is TGTGCCAGCAGCTTCACTAATCGGGAGACCCAGTACTTC. Together with reference TRBV7-2 and TRBJ2-5, the CDR3 gives the full variable domain: GAGVSQSPSNKVTEKGKDVELRCDPISGHTALYWYRQSLGQGLEFLIYFQGNSAPDKSGLPSDRFSAERTGGSVSTLTIQRTQQEDSAVYLCASSFTNRETQYFGPGTRLLVL.

V is TRBV25-1 and J is TRBJ1-2, with a weak D call TRBD1 (5 bases). Germline lookup yields CDR1 MGHDK and CDR2 SYGVNS. This CDR3 is 16 amino acids long. The V end lost 0 bases, the J end lost 8 bases, and 19 bases lay between the germline ends. CDR3 sequence (DNA): TGTGCCAGCAGTGAATATTTTGGTGGGCAGGGTCGGGGCTACACCTTC. Translating it yields CASSEYFGGQGRGYTF.